This T cell receptor beta chain is drawn from a study of identical twins. The sample holds a few counts of this clonotype. MiXCR was run by TCRdb on the 5' RACE reads, yielding one entry per CDR3 protein. The repertoire holds about 730,000 distinct CDR3 sequences, over 20% seen once, with approximately 4.3% in the top ten. This CDR3 has 13 amino acids. Trimming cost V 8 bases and J 1 base, with 11 bases left between them. Germline V CDR1 and CDR2: SEHNR, FQNEAQ (reference sequence). These same records also appear under a second study, on T cells expressing NK-cell markers.

Source material: PBMCs. The sequence derives from a woman aged 18 to 35 in good health. V is TRBV7-9 and J is TRBJ2-5, with no clear D. CDR3 DNA sequence: TGTGCCAGCGGCTCTGGGATCCAAGAGACCCAGTACTTC. This gives the protein CASGSGIQETQYF. Full variable domain (rest looked up from reference TRBV7-9 and TRBJ2-5): DTGVSQNPRHKITKRGQNVTFRCDPISEHNRLYWYRQTLGQGPEFLTYFQNEAQLEKSRLLSDRFSAERPKGSFSTLEIQRTEQGDSAMYLCASGSGIQETQYFGPGTRLLVL.